This TCR beta chain was captured by sequencing in a study of radiotherapy plus CTLA-4 blockade in lung cancer. The table came from immunoSEQ multiplex PCR; TCRdb's copy has only in-frame clones and leaves some out. The data show roughly 86,000 clones, with 75% to 90% seen just once and under 0.85% held by the top ten. The length of the CDR3 is 15 residues. Germline loops: CDR1 SGHRS, CDR2 YFSETQ. V was clipped by 3 bases and J by 4 bases; unmatched bases: 8. This TCR was sampled from a human donor with non-small cell lung cancer who had stable disease on radiotherapy plus ipilimumab. This sequence joins TRBV5-1 and TRBJ2-5, with 8 bases lining up with TRBD2. The source material was peripheral blood, sampled from a patient treated with radiotherapy plus ipilimumab. This CDR3 is CASSSTPAGGETQYF. The CDR3, as DNA: TGCGCCAGCAGCTCTACCCCGGCGGGAGGAGAGACCCAGTACTTC.